This T cell receptor beta chain emerged from a study of TIL therapy for anti-PD-1-resistant metastatic lung cancer. Across the study: Most patients had lung adenocarcinoma; a handful of tumors were EGFR-mutant, two ALK-rearranged; half smoked currently or formerly. By whole-exome sequencing, median non-synonymous tumor mutation burden was less than 1.8 mutations per megabase.

The time point: pre-treatment sample, taken before nivolumab and TIL therapy. Most excised metastases sampled were pleural nodules or supraclavicular lymph nodes. Tumors were harvested before any PD-1/PD-L1 blockade. Stage 4 NSCLC adults joined between October 2017 and January 2020. CDR1 and CDR2 from the germline V gene are WNHNN and SYGVQD (reference sequence). Trimming took off 4 bases at V and 0 bases at J, with 9 bases between the two ends. This CDR3 contains 14 residues. Sequencing used immunoSEQ v3. Assay used: immunoSEQ multiplex PCR; TCRdb lists only in-frame clones, some missing. The sample shows 50,000 to 60,000 clones, less than 75% of them seen only once.

The source material was tumor tissue, sampled at baseline. The chain couples TRBV10-1 to TRBJ2-5; D not certain. The clonotype was recovered from a person between 25 and 80 years old with non-small cell lung cancer. CDR3 nucleotides: TGCGCCAGCAGTGCGCGGCGGAACCAAGAGACCCAGTACTTC. Amino acids: CASSARRNQETQYF.